The T cell receptor (beta chain) under discussion was sequenced for a study of T cells after yellow fever vaccination. On the study more broadly: With SMART-Seq v4 Ultra Low Input, the fractions containing low cell numbers were prepared.

In its sample, this clonotype was seen a few times. Its antigen remains unknown. Researchers made TCR cDNA using 5'RACE template switching, and this step added a universal primer site and UMIs. TCRdb used MiXCR to reprocess the 5' RACE reads, holding one entry per CDR3 protein. The sample lists some 340,000 distinct CDR3 sequences, about 10% occurring once. General observations from the study: Peaking on day 5 versus 15, the secondary response was faster but weaker.

Per the germline V gene, CDR1 is SGDLS and CDR2 is YYNGEE. CDR3 length: 14 amino acids. Trimming took 3 bases from V and 7 from J, leaving 14 bases between them. This sequence was found in a man between 18 and 35 years old who received the YFV17D yellow fever vaccine. This rearrangement joins TRBV9 to TRBJ2-1, with D perhaps matching TRBD1 (6 bases). Sequencing used CD4+ T cells sorted from PBMCs, obtained 45 days after the yellow fever booster vaccination. The CDR3 nucleotides are TGTGCCAGCAGCGAGGGGGATTGGGCTAATGAGCAGTTCTTC. It is translated as CASSEGDWANEQFF.